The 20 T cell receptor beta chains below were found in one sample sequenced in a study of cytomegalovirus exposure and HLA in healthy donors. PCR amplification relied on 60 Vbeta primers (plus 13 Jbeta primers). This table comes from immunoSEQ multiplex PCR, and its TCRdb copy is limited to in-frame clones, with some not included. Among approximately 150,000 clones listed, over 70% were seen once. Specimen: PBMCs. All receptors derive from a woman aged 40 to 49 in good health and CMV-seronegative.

CDR3 DNA: TGTGCCAGCAGCTTAACTTTGGGGGGTGACGAGCAGTACTTC. Translated: CASSLTLGGDEQYF. The chain employs TRBV7-2 and TRBJ2-7; perhaps TRBD2 as D (6 bases). Trimming took 2 bases from V and 5 from J, leaving 13 bases between them. Germline values: CDR1 SGHTA, CDR2 FQGNSA. The CDR3 covers 14 residues.

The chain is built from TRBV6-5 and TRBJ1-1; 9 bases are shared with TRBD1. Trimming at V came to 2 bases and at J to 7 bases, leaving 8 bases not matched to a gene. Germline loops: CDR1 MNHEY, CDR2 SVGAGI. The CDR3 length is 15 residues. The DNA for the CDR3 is TGTGCCAGCAGTTACACCCCACAGGGGGCGGGTGAAGCTTTCTTT. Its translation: CASSYTPQGAGEAFF.

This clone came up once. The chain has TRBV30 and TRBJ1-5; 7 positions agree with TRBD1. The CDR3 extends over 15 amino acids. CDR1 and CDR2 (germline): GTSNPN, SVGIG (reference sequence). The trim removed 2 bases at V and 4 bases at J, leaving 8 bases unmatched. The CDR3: CAWSSGGQVNQPQHF. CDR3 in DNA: TGTGCCTGGAGTTCTGGAGGACAGGTGAATCAGCCCCAGCATTTT.

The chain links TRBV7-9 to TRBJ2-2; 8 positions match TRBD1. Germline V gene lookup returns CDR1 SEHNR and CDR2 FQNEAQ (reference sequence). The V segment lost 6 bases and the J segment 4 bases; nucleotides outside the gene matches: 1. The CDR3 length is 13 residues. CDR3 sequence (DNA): TGTGCCAGCAGTGGACAGGGCACCGGGGAGCTGTTTTTT. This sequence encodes CASSGQGTGELFF.

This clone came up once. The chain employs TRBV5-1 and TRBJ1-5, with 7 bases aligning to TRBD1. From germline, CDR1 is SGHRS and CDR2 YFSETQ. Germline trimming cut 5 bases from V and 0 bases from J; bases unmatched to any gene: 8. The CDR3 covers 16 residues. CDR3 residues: CASSRDRDLSNQPQHF. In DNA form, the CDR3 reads TGCGCCAGCAGTAGGGACAGAGACCTTAGCAATCAGCCCCAGCATTTT. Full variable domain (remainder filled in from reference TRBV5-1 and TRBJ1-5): KAGVTQTPRYLIKTRGQQVTLSCSPISGHRSVSWYQQTPGQGLQFLFEYFSETQRNKGNFPGRFSGRQFSNSRSEMNVSTLELGDSALYLCASSRDRDLSNQPQHFGDGTRLSIL.

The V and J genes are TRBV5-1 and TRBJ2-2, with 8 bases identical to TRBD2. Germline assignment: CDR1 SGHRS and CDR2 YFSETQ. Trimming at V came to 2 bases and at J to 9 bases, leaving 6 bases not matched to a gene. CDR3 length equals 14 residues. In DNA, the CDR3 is TGCGCCAGCAGCTTCAGCGGGAGCCGGAGGGAGCTGTTTTTT. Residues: CASSFSGSRRELFF.

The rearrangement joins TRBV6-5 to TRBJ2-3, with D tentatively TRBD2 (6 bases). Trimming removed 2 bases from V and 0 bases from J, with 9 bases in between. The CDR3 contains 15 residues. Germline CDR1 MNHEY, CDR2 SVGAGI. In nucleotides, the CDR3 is TGTGCCAGCAGTTACGCGGGATATAGCACAGATACGCAGTATTTT. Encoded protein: CASSYAGYSTDTQYF.

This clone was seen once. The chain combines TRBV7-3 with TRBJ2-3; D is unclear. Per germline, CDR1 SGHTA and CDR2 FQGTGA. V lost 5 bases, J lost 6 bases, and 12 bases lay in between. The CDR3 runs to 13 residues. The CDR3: CASSTQRSDTQYF. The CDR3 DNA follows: TGTGCCAGCAGCACCCAGAGGTCCGATACGCAGTATTTT.

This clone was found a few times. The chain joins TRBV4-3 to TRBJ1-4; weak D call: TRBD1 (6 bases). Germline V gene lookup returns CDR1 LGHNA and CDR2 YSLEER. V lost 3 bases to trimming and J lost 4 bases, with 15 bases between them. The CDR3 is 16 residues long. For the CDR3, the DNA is TGCGCCAGCAGCCATTCCCCGGGACAAGATAATGAAAAACTGTTTTTT. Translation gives CASSHSPGQDNEKLFF.

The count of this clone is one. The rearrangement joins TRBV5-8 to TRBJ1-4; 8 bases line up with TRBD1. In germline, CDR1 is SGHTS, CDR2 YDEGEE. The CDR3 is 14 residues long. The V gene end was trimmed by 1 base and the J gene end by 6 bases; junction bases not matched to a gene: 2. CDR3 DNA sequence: TGTGCCAGCAGCTTGAGGGACAGGCATGAAAAACTGTTTTTT. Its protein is CASSLRDRHEKLFF.

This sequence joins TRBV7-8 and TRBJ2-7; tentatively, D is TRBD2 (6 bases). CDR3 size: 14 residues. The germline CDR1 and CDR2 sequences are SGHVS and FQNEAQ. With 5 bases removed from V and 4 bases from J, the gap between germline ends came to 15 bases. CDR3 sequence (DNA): TGTGCCAGCAGCGCGGCCACGGGAGCGTACGAGCAGTACTTC. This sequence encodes CASSAATGAYEQYF.

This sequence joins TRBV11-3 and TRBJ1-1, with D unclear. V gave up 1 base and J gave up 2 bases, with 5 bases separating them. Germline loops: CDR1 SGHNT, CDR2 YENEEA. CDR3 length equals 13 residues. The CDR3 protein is CASSLVGNTEAFF. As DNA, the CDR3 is TGTGCCAGCAGCTTAGTGGGCAACACTGAAGCTTTCTTT.

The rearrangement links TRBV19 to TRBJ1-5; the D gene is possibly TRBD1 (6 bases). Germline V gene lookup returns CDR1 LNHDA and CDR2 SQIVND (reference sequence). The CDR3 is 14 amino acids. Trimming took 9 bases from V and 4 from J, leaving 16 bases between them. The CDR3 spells CASHLGRGNQPQHF. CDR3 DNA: TGTGCCAGCCACTTGGGCAGGGGAAATCAGCCCCAGCATTTT.

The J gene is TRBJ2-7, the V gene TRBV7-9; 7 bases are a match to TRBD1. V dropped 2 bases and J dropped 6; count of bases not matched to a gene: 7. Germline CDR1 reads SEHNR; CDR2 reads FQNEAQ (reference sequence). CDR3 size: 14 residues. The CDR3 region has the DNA TGTGCCAGCAGCTTATTACAGGGGTCAGTCGAGCAGTACTTC. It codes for CASSLLQGSVEQYF. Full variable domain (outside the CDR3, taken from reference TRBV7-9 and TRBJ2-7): DTGVSQNPRHKITKRGQNVTFRCDPISEHNRLYWYRQTLGQGPEFLTYFQNEAQLEKSRLLSDRFSAERPKGSFSTLEIQRTEQGDSAMYLCASSLLQGSVEQYFGPGTRLTVT.

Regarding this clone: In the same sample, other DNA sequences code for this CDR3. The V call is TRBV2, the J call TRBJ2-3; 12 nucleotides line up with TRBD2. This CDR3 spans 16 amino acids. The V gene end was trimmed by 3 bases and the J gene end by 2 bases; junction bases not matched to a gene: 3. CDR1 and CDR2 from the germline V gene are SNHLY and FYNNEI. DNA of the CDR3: TGTGCCAGCAGTGATGGACTAGCGGGGCTCACAGATACGCAGTATTTT. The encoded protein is CASSDGLAGLTDTQYF.

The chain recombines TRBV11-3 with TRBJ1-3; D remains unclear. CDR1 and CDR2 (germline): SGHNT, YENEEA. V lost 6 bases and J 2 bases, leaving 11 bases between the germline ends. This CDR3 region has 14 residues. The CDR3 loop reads CASSQVIAGNTIYF. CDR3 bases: TGTGCCAGCAGTCAGGTTATCGCTGGAAACACCATATATTTT.

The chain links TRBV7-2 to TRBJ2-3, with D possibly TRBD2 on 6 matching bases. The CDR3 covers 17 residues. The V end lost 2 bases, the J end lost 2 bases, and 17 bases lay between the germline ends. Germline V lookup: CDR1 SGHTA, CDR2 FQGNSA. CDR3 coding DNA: TGTGCCAGCAGCTTAATCGGGGGTATTTGGGACACAGATACGCAGTATTTT. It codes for CASSLIGGIWDTDTQYF.

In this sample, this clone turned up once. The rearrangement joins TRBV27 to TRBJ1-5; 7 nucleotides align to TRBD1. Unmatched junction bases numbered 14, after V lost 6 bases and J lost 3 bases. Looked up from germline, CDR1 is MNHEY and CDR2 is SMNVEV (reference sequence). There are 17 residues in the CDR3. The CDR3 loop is CASRSLEAGGINQPQHF. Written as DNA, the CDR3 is TGTGCCAGCAGGAGCCTGGAGGCAGGGGGTATCAATCAGCCCCAGCATTTT.

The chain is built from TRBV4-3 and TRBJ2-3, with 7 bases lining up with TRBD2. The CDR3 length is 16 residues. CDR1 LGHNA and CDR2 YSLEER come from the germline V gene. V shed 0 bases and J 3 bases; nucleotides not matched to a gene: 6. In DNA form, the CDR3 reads TGCGCCAGCAGCCAAGATCGGGCGGGAGTGACAGATACGCAGTATTTT. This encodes CASSQDRAGVTDTQYF.

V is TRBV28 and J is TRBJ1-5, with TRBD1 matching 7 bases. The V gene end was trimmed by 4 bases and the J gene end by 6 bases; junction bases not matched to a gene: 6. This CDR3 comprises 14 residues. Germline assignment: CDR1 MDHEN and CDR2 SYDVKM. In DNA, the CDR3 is TGTGCCAGCAGTTCCACAGGGGAGTCTCAGCCCCAGCATTTT. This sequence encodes CASSSTGESQPQHF.